The 8 T cell receptor beta chains below were found in one sample sequenced in a study of shared clonotypes between healthy human individuals. Method: immunoSEQ multiplex PCR; TCRdb's copy keeps in-frame clones and lacks some. This repertoire shows about 1.5 million clones, 95% to 97% found once; its top ten account for about 1%. The sample comprised naive CD4+ T cells sorted from blood. Documented subset: CD45RA+ positively selected. Every receptor here comes from a young man in good health.

V usage is TRBV6-6 and J usage is TRBJ1-2; no clear D gene. In germline, CDR1 is MNHNY, CDR2 SVGAGI (reference sequence). Trimming shortened V by 5 bases and J by 9 bases, and 10 bases separated the two germline ends. The CDR3 contains 11 residues. DNA for the CDR3: TGTGCCAGCAGTCCCTCCAGTAGCTACACCTTC. Protein sequence: CASSPSSSYTF.

This clone appeared once. Compared with germline, one end of the junction differs, possibly owing to a read error. The chain is built from TRBV10-3 and TRBJ1-5, with 11 bases lining up with TRBD1. This CDR3 region has 15 residues. CDR1 and CDR2 from the germline V gene are ENHRY and SYGVKD. CDR3 in DNA: TGTGCCACCAGTCATCCGGGACAGGGGGATCAGCCCCAGCATTTT. It codes for CATSHPGQGDQPQHF.

This clone was detected only once. The V call is TRBV27, the J call TRBJ2-3; 14 nucleotides align to TRBD2. Germline CDR1 is MNHEY and CDR2 is SMNVEV (reference sequence). The CDR3 loop spans 20 amino acids. The junction had 18 bases not matched to a gene; V was cut back by 8 bases and J by 2 bases. This CDR3 reads CASQKYSGTSGSASTDTQYF. The CDR3 region has the DNA TGTGCCAGCCAAAAATACTCCGGGACTAGCGGGAGCGCGTCCACAGATACGCAGTATTTT.

The CDR3 spells CASSPTPHSNQPQHF. CDR3 DNA sequence: TGTGCCAGCAGCCCGACTCCTCATAGCAATCAGCCCCAGCATTTT. This chain uses TRBV5-4 with TRBJ1-5, with no clear D. This CDR3 region has 15 residues. From germline, CDR1 is SGHNT and CDR2 YYREEE (reference sequence). The V end lost 4 bases, the J end lost 0 bases, and 11 bases lay between the germline ends.

This rearrangement joins TRBV28 to TRBJ1-1, with 10 positions matching TRBD1. The germline V gene encodes CDR1 MDHEN and CDR2 SYDVKM. Losses at the gene ends were 5 bases for V and 5 bases for J; bases not matched to a gene: 11. There are 16 residues in the CDR3. The CDR3 DNA follows: TGTGCCAGCAGTCGGGGGACAGGGGTAGGGATGACTGAAGCTTTCTTT. Its protein product is CASSRGTGVGMTEAFF.

The chain couples TRBV28 to TRBJ2-3; 14 nucleotides align to TRBD2. Trimming removed 6 bases from V and 9 bases from J; junction bases left unmatched: 8. The CDR3 has 15 residues. CDR1 and CDR2 from the germline V gene are MDHEN and SYDVKM. The CDR3 nucleotides are TGTGCCAGCAGCCCGGGACTAGCGGGAGTAGAGACGCAGTATTTT. Translated, it gives CASSPGLAGVETQYF.

V gene TRBV25-1 combines with J gene TRBJ2-7, with 10 bases fitting TRBD1. The germline V gene has CDR1 MGHDK and CDR2 SYGVNS. The CDR3 totals 15 residues. V was clipped by 2 bases and J by 7 bases; unmatched bases: 8. CDR3 DNA sequence: TGTGCCAGCAGTGAAATAGGGGGACAGGGGAGGGAGCAGTACTTC. Its protein is CASSEIGGQGREQYF.

This clone is a singleton in its sample. The chain has TRBV7-9 and TRBJ2-5, with D possibly called TRBD1 or TRBD2 (6 bases each). Germline CDR1 is SEHNR and CDR2 is FQNEAQ (reference sequence). The CDR3 consists of 16 residues. Trimming took off 1 base at V and 6 bases at J, with 18 bases between the two ends. Here the CDR3 DNA reads TGTGCCAGCAGCTTAGTTGGGGGGCCATCCTTTCAGACCCAGTACTTC. Translated, it gives CASSLVGGPSFQTQYF.